This is a list of T cell receptor beta chains from one sample in a study of blood T cell repertoires in COVID-19. The method was immunoSEQ multiplex PCR; TCRdb's version includes in-frame clones alone and lacks a portion of them. The sample has more than 50,000 clones; almost 90% are singletons. The sequenced sample consisted of peripheral blood. These receptors originate from a man between 60 and 75 years old with active COVID-19. Each CDR3 is given with its conserved first and last residue. A D gene is named only where the DNA matches it firmly. Clone size is given for some rows only: seen once, a few or many times, or a class if the clone is expanded.

v_call	j_call	clone_size	d_call	cdr3_aa	cdr3_nt
TRBV29-1	TRBJ1-4	.	.	CSASKGANEKLFF	TGCAGCGCCTCAAAGGGGGCTAATGAAAAACTGTTTTTT
TRBV24-1	TRBJ1-5	.	.	CATSDVGGDGNQPQHF	TGTGCCACCAGTGATGTGGGAGGGGACGGCAATCAGCCCCAGCATTTT
TRBV28	TRBJ1-6	.	TRBD1	CASSWGKQGALYSPLHF	TGTGCCAGCAGTTGGGGTAAACAGGGGGCACTTTATTCACCCCTCCACTTT
TRBV19	TRBJ2-2	.	.	CASILGGQRTGELFF	TGTGCCAGTATCCTCGGGGGGCAGCGTACCGGGGAGCTGTTTTTT
TRBV3-1/TRBV3-2	TRBJ2-3	.	TRBD2	CASSQEVAGGLDTQYF	TGTGCCAGCAGCCAAGAGGTAGCGGGGGGTCTGGATACGCAGTATTTT
TRBV4-3	TRBJ2-3	.	.	CASSQEAPGTFTDTQYF	TGCGCCAGCAGCCAGGAGGCTCCCGGGACTTTCACAGATACGCAGTATTTT
TRBV10-1	TRBJ1-4	.	.	CASSESQAGRLFF	TGCGCCAGCAGTGAGTCCCAAGCGGGCCGATTGTTTTTT
TRBV19	TRBJ2-2	once	.	CASSIQGWGNTGELFF	TGTGCCAGTAGTATCCAGGGGTGGGGGAACACCGGGGAGCTGTTTTTT
TRBV10-3	TRBJ2-7	.	TRBD1	CAARDRSSHEQYF	TGTGCCGCTAGGGACAGGAGTTCTCACGAGCAGTACTTC
TRBV7-9	TRBJ2-1	once	.	CASSFPRGGGSSYNEQFF	TGTGCCAGCAGCTTCCCCCGGGGAGGGGGGAGCTCCTACAATGAGCAGTTCTTC
TRBV9	TRBJ2-7	.	TRBD1	CASSPGQGHHEQYF	TGTGCCAGCAGCCCCGGACAGGGACACCACGAGCAGTACTTC
TRBV29-1	TRBJ2-7	once	.	CSVVGLPGTESSYEQYF	TGCAGCGTTGTAGGACTACCGGGGACCGAAAGCTCCTACGAGCAGTACTTC
TRBV25-1	TRBJ1-1	.	TRBD1	CASSGPGQGSFF	TGTGCCAGCAGTGGTCCGGGACAGGGGTCTTTCTTT
TRBV5-5	TRBJ2-7	.	.	CASSLEGAGGIAYEQYF	TGTGCCAGCAGCTTGGAGGGGGCGGGAGGCATTGCCTACGAGCAGTACTTC
TRBV2	TRBJ1-2	few	.	CASTQGRGAYGYTF	TGTGCCAGCACGCAGGGGAGGGGGGCCTATGGCTACACCTTC
TRBV6-6	TRBJ1-2	.	.	CASSPDKGYTF	TGTGCCAGCAGTCCGGACAAGGGCTACACCTTC
TRBV28	TRBJ1-6	.	TRBD1	CASSASWTGTNSPLHF	TGTGCCAGCAGTGCAAGTTGGACAGGTACAAATTCACCCCTCCACTTT
TRBV2	TRBJ2-7	.	.	CASSEGRGPTYEQYF	TGTGCCAGCAGTGAAGGGCGGGGTCCCACCTACGAGCAGTACTTC
TRBV28	TRBJ1-5	.	TRBD1	CASSLGGQENQPQHF	TGTGCCAGCAGTTTAGGAGGACAGGAGAATCAGCCCCAGCATTTT
TRBV30	TRBJ2-2	.	.	CACQRRGTGELFF	TGTGCCTGCCAACGAAGGGGAACCGGGGAGCTGTTTTTT
TRBV30	TRBJ2-7	.	TRBD1	CAWAKGQGASYEQYF	TGTGCCTGGGCTAAGGGACAGGGGGCGTCCTACGAGCAGTACTTC
TRBV19	TRBJ1-5	.	TRBD1	CASSIPQGDQPQHF	TGTGCCAGTAGTATTCCACAGGGGGATCAGCCCCAGCATTTT
TRBV10-1	TRBJ2-5	.	TRBD1	CASSPHSGQGKETQYF	TGCGCCAGCAGTCCTCACAGCGGACAGGGTAAGGAGACCCAGTACTTC
TRBV6-4	TRBJ2-1	.	.	CASSARFSYNEQFF	TGTGCCAGCAGTGCCCGGTTCTCCTACAATGAGCAGTTCTTC
TRBV3-1/TRBV3-2	TRBJ2-3	.	.	CASSQRAGDTQYF	TGTGCCAGCAGCCAAAGGGCGGGAGATACGCAGTATTTT
TRBV6-5	TRBJ1-4	.	.	CASRPQGVEKLFF	TGTGCCAGCAGGCCCCAGGGCGTTGAAAAACTGTTTTTT
TRBV4-2	TRBJ1-1	.	.	CASSPYWDMNTEAFF	TGTGCCAGCAGCCCATACTGGGACATGAACACTGAAGCTTTCTTT
TRBV5-8	TRBJ1-6	few	TRBD1	CASTAMTGSLNSPLHF	TGTGCCAGCACCGCTATGACAGGGAGCCTTAATTCACCCCTCCACTTT
TRBV7-2	TRBJ2-1	.	TRBD2	CASSLSGLADPEQFF	TGTGCCAGCAGCTTGTCGGGACTAGCGGACCCTGAGCAGTTCTTC
TRBV6-6	TRBJ1-1	.	TRBD1	CASSYSRTGGSTEAFF	TGTGCCAGCAGTTACTCGAGAACAGGGGGAAGTACTGAAGCTTTCTTT
TRBV7-7	TRBJ1-3	once	.	CASSLSISSGNTIYF	TGTGCTAGCAGCCTCAGTATAAGCTCTGGAAACACCATATATTTT
TRBV19	TRBJ2-1	.	.	CASSQQGGSYNEQFF	TGTGCCAGTAGTCAGCAGGGAGGTTCATACAATGAGCAGTTCTTC
TRBV28	TRBJ2-2	once	TRBD1	CASSSLTGDRVQNTGELFF	TGTGCCAGCAGTTCATTGACAGGGGATCGCGTACAGAACACCGGGGAGCTGTTTTTT
TRBV3-1/TRBV3-2	TRBJ1-6	.	.	CASSQGGRSPLHF	TGTGCCAGCAGCCAGGGGGGGAGGTCACCCCTCCACTTT
TRBV5-4	TRBJ1-6	.	TRBD1	CASSLAQGWDSPLHF	TGTGCCAGCAGCTTAGCACAGGGGTGGGATTCACCCCTCCACTTT
TRBV5-1	TRBJ2-1	.	.	CASYMGLRGASYNEQFF	TGCGCCAGCTACATGGGTCTCCGGGGGGCCTCCTACAATGAGCAGTTCTTC
TRBV3-1/TRBV3-2	TRBJ2-5	.	TRBD2	CASRRTSGSETQYF	TGTGCCAGCAGACGGACTAGCGGGAGTGAGACCCAGTACTTC
TRBV18	TRBJ1-5	.	TRBD1	CASSPSDRGGNQPQHF	TGTGCCAGCTCACCATCGGACAGGGGGGGTAATCAGCCCCAGCATTTT
TRBV4-1	TRBJ2-7	.	TRBD2	CASSQDEAGGNREQYF	TGCGCCAGCAGCCAAGACGAGGCGGGGGGGAACCGCGAGCAGTACTTC
TRBV4-1	TRBJ1-5	.	.	CASSQVINGQNSNQPQHF	TGCGCCAGCAGCCAAGTGATAAACGGACAGAATAGCAATCAGCCCCAGCATTTT
TRBV7-2	TRBJ2-2	.	.	CASSLSRGRAGELFF	TGTGCCAGCAGCCTCTCGCGGGGCAGGGCGGGGGAGCTGTTTTTT
TRBV24-1	TRBJ1-1	once	.	CATSDRDNEAFF	TGTGCCACCAGTGACCGGGACAACGAAGCTTTCTTT
TRBV7-8	TRBJ2-3	.	TRBD2	CASSLEPSGAPPDTQYF	TGTGCCAGCAGCTTAGAGCCTAGCGGGGCCCCCCCAGATACGCAGTATTTT
TRBV5-4	TRBJ1-1	.	TRBD1	CASSPPQGMNTEAFF	TGTGCCAGCAGCCCTCCACAGGGGATGAACACTGAAGCTTTCTTT
TRBV11-2	TRBJ2-4	.	.	CASSLETSSIQYF	TGTGCCAGCAGCTTGGAGACTTCGAGCATTCAGTACTTC
TRBV19	TRBJ2-5	.	.	CASRGGRTPQETQYF	TGTGCCAGTAGGGGGGGGCGGACTCCCCAAGAGACCCAGTACTTC
TRBV6-1	TRBJ1-2	.	TRBD1	CASSEADRGPYGYTF	TGTGCCAGCAGTGAAGCTGACAGGGGCCCCTATGGCTACACCTTC
TRBV19	TRBJ1-2	.	.	CASSIRTSRPMVLYGYTF	TGTGCCAGTAGTATACGGACAAGTAGACCCATGGTGTTATATGGCTACACCTTC
TRBV7-9	TRBJ2-3	few	TRBD1	CASAQGALTQYF	TGTGCCAGCGCACAGGGGGCCCTTACGCAGTATTTT
TRBV25-1	TRBJ2-3	once	.	CASSEYSGTDTQYF	TGTGCCAGCAGTGAATATTCTGGCACAGATACGCAGTATTTT
TRBV7-9	TRBJ2-6	.	TRBD2	CASSYGLAGGASGANVLTF	TGTGCCAGCAGCTACGGACTAGCGGGGGGCGCCTCTGGGGCCAACGTCCTGACTTTC
TRBV4-3	TRBJ2-5	.	TRBD2	CASSQDRAGGPKTQYF	TGCGCCAGCAGCCAAGATAGGGCGGGAGGGCCCAAGACCCAGTACTTC
TRBV18	TRBJ2-7	.	.	CASKLGSSYEQYF	TGTGCCAGCAAATTAGGGAGCTCCTACGAGCAGTACTTC
TRBV7-2	TRBJ2-7	.	TRBD2	CASSFNVASGSYEQYF	TGTGCCAGCAGTTTTAATGTCGCTAGCGGGAGCTACGAGCAGTACTTC
TRBV4-2	TRBJ2-5	.	TRBD2	CASSPRLAGGKVGETQYF	TGTGCCAGCAGCCCCCGACTAGCGGGGGGGAAAGTAGGGGAGACCCAGTACTTC
TRBV19	TRBJ1-2	.	.	CASTPILGEGNGYTF	TGTGCCAGTACCCCAATCCTCGGGGAGGGAAACGGCTACACCTTC
TRBV20-1	TRBJ2-3	few	.	CSASRDTQYF	TGCAGTGCTTCACGGGATACGCAGTATTTT
TRBV6-2/TRBV6-3	TRBJ1-5	.	TRBD1	CASSYSTGRFGQPQHF	TGTGCCAGCAGTTACTCGACAGGGCGATTTGGTCAGCCCCAGCATTTT
TRBV28	TRBJ2-3	.	TRBD2	CASSSNPGTSGSGQVDTQYF	TGTGCCAGCAGTTCCAATCCTGGGACTAGCGGGAGCGGTCAGGTGGATACGCAGTATTTT
TRBV19	TRBJ1-3	few	.	CASRVDYSGNTIYF	TGTGCCAGTAGAGTGGACTACTCTGGAAACACCATATATTTT